This TCR beta chain was obtained from a study of Ad26.COV2.S vaccination and SARS-CoV-2 variants. Libraries were prepared by immunoSEQ multiplex PCR; TCRdb keeps only in-frame clonotypes and omits some of them. The profile shows over 90,000 clones, less than 85% of them singletons. The germline V gene encodes CDR1 MDHEN and CDR2 SYDVKM. V lost 8 bases to trimming and J lost 4 bases; unmatched junction nucleotides: 5. The CDR3 runs to 13 residues. This chain uses TRBV28 with TRBJ1-2, with 9 bases lining up with TRBD1. The TCR sequence derives from a human donor who had recovered from COVID-19. Sequences were derived from peripheral blood, sampled after recovery from COVID-19. CDR3 sequence (DNA): TGTGCCAGCTGGGACAGGGAGATCTATGGCTACACCTTC. This codes for CASWDREIYGYTF.